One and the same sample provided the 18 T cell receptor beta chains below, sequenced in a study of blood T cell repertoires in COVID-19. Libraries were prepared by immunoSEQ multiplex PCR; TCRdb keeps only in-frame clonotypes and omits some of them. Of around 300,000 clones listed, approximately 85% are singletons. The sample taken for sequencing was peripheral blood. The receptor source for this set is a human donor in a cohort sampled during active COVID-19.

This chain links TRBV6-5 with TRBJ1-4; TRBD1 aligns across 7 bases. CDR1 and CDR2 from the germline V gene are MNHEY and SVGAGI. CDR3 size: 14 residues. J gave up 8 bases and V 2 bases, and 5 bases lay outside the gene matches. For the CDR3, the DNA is TGTGCCAGCAGTTACGACAGGGTGGCGGAAAAACTGTTTTTT. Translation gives CASSYDRVAEKLFF.

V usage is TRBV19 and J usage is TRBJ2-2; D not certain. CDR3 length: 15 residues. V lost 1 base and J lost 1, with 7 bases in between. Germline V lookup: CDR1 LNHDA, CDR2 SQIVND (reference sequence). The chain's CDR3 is CASSIGPVNTGELFF. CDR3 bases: TGTGCCAGTAGTATAGGTCCAGTGAACACCGGGGAGCTGTTTTTT.

The CDR3, as DNA: TGTGCCAGCTCACCGAGGACAGGCTATAATTCACCCCTCCACTTT. It specifies CASSPRTGYNSPLHF. The V call is TRBV18, the J call TRBJ1-6; 7 bases are a match to TRBD1. The CDR3 length is 15 residues. Germline V gives CDR1 KGHSH, CDR2 LQKENI. The junction had 2 bases not matched to a gene; V was cut back by 3 bases and J by 3 bases.

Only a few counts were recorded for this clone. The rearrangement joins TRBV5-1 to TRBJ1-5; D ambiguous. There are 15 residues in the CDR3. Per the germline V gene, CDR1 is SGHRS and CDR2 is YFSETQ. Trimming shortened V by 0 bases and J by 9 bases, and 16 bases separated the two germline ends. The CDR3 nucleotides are TGCGCCAGCAGCTTGGGTCGCGGCGGGGATTCGCCCCAGCATTTT. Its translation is CASSLGRGGDSPQHF.

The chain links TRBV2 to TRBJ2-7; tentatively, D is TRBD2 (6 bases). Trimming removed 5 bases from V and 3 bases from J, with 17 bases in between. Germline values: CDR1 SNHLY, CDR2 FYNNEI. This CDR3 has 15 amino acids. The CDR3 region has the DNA TGTGCCAGCAGTCTGCAGGGCGGGGCTGTCTACGAGCAGTACTTC. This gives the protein CASSLQGGAVYEQYF.

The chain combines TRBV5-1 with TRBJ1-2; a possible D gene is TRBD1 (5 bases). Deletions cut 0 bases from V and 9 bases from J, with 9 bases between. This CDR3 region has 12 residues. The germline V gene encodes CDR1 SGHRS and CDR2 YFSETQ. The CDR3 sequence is CASSLARQRYTF. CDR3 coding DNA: TGCGCCAGCAGCTTGGCCAGACAGCGCTACACCTTC.

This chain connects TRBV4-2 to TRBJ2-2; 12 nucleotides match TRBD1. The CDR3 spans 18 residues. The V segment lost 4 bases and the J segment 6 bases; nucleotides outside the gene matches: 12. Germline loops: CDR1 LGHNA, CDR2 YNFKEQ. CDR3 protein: CASSPRPGTGGKAGELFF. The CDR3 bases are TGTGCCAGCAGCCCCCGTCCCGGGACAGGGGGCAAGGCCGGGGAGCTGTTTTTT.

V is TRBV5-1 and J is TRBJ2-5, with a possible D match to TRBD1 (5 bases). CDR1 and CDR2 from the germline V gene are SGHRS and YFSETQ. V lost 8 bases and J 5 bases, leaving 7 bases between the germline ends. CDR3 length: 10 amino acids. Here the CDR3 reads CASSGETQYF. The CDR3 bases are TGCGCCAGTTCAGGGGAGACCCAGTACTTC.

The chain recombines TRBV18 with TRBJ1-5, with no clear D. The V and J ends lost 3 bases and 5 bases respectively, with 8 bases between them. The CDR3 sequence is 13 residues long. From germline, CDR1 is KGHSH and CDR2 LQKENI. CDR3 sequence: CASSPAADQPQHF. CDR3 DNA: TGTGCCAGCTCACCGGCCGCGGATCAGCCCCAGCATTTT.

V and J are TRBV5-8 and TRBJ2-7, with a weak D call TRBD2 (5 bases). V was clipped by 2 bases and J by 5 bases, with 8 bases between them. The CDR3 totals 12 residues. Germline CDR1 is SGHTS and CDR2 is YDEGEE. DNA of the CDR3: TGTGCCAGCAGCTTCCCCGGGGACGAGCAGTACTTC. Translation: CASSFPGDEQYF.

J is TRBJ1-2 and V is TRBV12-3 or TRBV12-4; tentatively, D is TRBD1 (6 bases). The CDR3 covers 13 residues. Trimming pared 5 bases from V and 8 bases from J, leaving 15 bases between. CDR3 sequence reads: CASSPKGGKGYTF. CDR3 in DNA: TGTGCCAGCAGTCCGAAGGGGGGGAAAGGCTACACCTTC.

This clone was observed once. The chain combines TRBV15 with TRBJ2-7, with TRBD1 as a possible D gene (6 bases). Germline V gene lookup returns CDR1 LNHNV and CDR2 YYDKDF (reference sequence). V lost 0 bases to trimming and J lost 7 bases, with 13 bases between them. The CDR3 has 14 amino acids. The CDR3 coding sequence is TGTGCCACCAGCAGAGAGTATGGACAGCGAGAGCAGTACTTC. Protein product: CATSREYGQREQYF.

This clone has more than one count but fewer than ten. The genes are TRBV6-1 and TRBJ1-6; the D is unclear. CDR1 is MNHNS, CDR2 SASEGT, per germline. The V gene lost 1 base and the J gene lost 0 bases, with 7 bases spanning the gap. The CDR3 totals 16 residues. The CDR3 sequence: CASSEGKSSYNSPLHF. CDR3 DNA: TGTGCCAGCAGTGAAGGCAAGAGCTCCTATAATTCACCCCTCCACTTT.

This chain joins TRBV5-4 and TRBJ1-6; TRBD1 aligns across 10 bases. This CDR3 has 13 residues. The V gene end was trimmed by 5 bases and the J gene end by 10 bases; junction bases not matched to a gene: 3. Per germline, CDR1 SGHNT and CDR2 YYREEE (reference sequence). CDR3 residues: CASRDRGQSPLHF. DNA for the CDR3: TGTGCCAGCAGAGACAGGGGGCAATCACCCCTCCACTTT.

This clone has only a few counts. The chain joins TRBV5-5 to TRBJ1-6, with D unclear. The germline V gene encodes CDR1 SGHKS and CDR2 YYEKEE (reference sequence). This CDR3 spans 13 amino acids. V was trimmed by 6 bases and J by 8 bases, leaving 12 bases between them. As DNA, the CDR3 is TGTGCCAGCATCGTGGGTACAGATTCACCCCTCCACTTT. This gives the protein CASIVGTDSPLHF.

Here the CDR3 DNA reads TGTGCCAGCAGCTTATCCTCTAGCGAGGAGGCCGGGGAGCTGTTTTTT. Protein sequence: CASSLSSSEEAGELFF. The chain links TRBV11-2 to TRBJ2-2, with a tentative D call TRBD2 (6 bases). The germline V and J ends were trimmed by 2 bases and 6 bases, with 16 bases remaining between them. This CDR3 is built from 16 residues. Germline CDR1 reads SGHAT; CDR2 reads FQNNGV.

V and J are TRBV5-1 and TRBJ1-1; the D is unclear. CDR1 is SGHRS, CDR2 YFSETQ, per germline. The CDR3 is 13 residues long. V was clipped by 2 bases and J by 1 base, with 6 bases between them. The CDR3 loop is CASSFQENTEAFF. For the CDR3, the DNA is TGCGCCAGCAGCTTCCAGGAGAACACTGAAGCTTTCTTT.

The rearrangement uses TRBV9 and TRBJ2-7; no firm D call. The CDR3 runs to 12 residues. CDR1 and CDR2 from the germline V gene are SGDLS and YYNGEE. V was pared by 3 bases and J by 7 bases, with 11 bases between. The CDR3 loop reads CASSGANREQYF. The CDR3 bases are TGTGCCAGCAGCGGGGCAAATCGAGAGCAGTACTTC. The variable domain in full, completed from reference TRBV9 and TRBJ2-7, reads DSGVTQTPKHLITATGQRVTLRCSPRSGDLSVYWYQQSLDQGLQFLIQYYNGEERAKGNILERFSAQQFPDLHSELNLSSLELGDSALYFCASSGANREQYFGPGTRLTVT.